The 25 T cell receptor beta chains below were found in one sample sequenced in a study of cytomegalovirus exposure and HLA in healthy donors. Vbeta (60) and Jbeta (13) primers were used in the PCR. Produced via immunoSEQ multiplex PCR; TCRdb's table is partial and in-frame only. Here the sample spans fewer than 200,000 clones, roughly 87% being singletons. The source material was PBMCs. These receptors originate from a woman aged 50 to 60 in good health and CMV-seronegative.

This chain's CDR3 is CAARQGNTGELFF. CDR3 sequence (DNA): TGTGCCGCACGGCAGGGGAACACCGGGGAGCTGTTTTTT. The rearrangement joins TRBV30 to TRBJ2-2; D possibly corresponds to TRBD1 (5 bases). Deletions cut 8 bases from V and 1 base from J, with 11 bases between. CDR3 length: 13 residues. Germline CDR1 reads GTSNPN; CDR2 reads SVGIG (reference sequence).

J is TRBJ1-5 and V is TRBV2, with D maybe TRBD1 (5 bases). Trimming stripped 7 bases from V and 7 bases from J, with 23 bases between. The CDR3 runs 16 residues. Germline CDR1 SNHLY, CDR2 FYNNEI. CDR3: CASTDGRGGTYQPQHF. DNA for the CDR3: TGTGCCAGCACCGATGGGAGGGGTGGGACCTACCAGCCCCAGCATTTT.

This chain joins TRBV4-3 and TRBJ2-2; 8 positions agree with TRBD1. The V gene's germline CDR1 is LGHNA and CDR2 YSLEER. V dropped 1 base and J dropped 3; count of bases not matched to a gene: 7. This CDR3 comprises 17 residues. CDR3 in DNA: TGCGCCAGCAGCCAAGGTCTCAGGGGGCAGGACACCGGGGAGCTGTTTTTT. Its protein product is CASSQGLRGQDTGELFF.

The CDR3 bases are TGCGCCAGCAGCTTGGAAATGCGGGCCTTGGGTGAAAAACTGTTTTTT. Its protein is CASSLEMRALGEKLFF. V and J are TRBV5-1 and TRBJ1-4; D is unclear. CDR1 SGHRS and CDR2 YFSETQ come from the germline V gene. V lost 0 bases and J 7 bases, leaving 16 bases between the germline ends. This CDR3 spans 16 amino acids.

The chain has TRBV28 and TRBJ2-1, with D hard to call. The CDR3 spans 13 residues. Germline V gives CDR1 MDHEN, CDR2 SYDVKM. Trimming pared 5 bases from V and 12 bases from J, leaving 17 bases between. The CDR3 loop is CASSPDSDFGQFF. CDR3 DNA: TGTGCCAGCAGTCCAGACTCCGATTTTGGGCAGTTCTTC.

The CDR3 reads CASSLEGTGGSQPQHF. The CDR3 DNA is TGTGCCAGCAGCTTAGAAGGGACAGGGGGCAGTCAGCCCCAGCATTTT. The V call is TRBV7-2, the J call TRBJ1-5; 12 nucleotides line up with TRBD1. Germline V lookup: CDR1 SGHTA, CDR2 FQGNSA. J lost 6 bases, V lost 1 base, and 4 bases had no gene match. CDR3 length: 16 amino acids.

This clone was observed a handful of times. V usage is TRBV6-5 and J usage is TRBJ1-2; 9 bases are a match to TRBD1. The CDR3 runs to 14 residues. V lost 6 bases to trimming and J lost 8 bases; unmatched junction nucleotides: 10. Germline V gives CDR1 MNHEY, CDR2 SVGAGI. The CDR3 reads CASRDPGTGRGYTF. CDR3 bases: TGTGCCAGCAGAGACCCCGGGACAGGGCGAGGCTACACCTTC.

The rearrangement joins TRBV25-1 to TRBJ2-2; a possible D gene is TRBD1 (6 bases). Germline assignment: CDR1 MGHDK and CDR2 SYGVNS. V shed 1 base and J shed 6 bases, with 12 bases lying between them. This CDR3 spans 15 amino acids. The CDR3: CASSELTGKAGELFF. The CDR3 bases are TGTGCCAGCAGTGAATTAACAGGGAAAGCCGGGGAGCTGTTTTTT.

The chain recombines TRBV5-1 with TRBJ1-1; possibly TRBD1 for D (5 bases). Germline loops: CDR1 SGHRS, CDR2 YFSETQ. CDR3 length: 13 amino acids. V shed 1 base and J shed 4 bases, with 8 bases lying between them. The CDR3 DNA reads as TGCGCCAGCAGCTTGACAGGTTCCACTGAAGCTTTCTTT. Amino acids: CASSLTGSTEAFF. Full variable domain (missing parts from reference TRBV5-1 and TRBJ1-1): KAGVTQTPRYLIKTRGQQVTLSCSPISGHRSVSWYQQTPGQGLQFLFEYFSETQRNKGNFPGRFSGRQFSNSRSEMNVSTLELGDSALYLCASSLTGSTEAFFGQGTRLTVV.

The V call is TRBV2, the J call TRBJ2-1; 7 positions match TRBD1. CDR1 is SNHLY and CDR2 is FYNNEI in the germline V gene. Trimming took 6 bases from V and 0 from J; bases not matched to a gene: 5. The CDR3 contains 15 residues. This CDR3 reads CASRETGVSYNEQFF. The CDR3 region has the DNA TGTGCCAGCAGGGAAACAGGGGTCTCCTACAATGAGCAGTTCTTC.

The rearrangement links TRBV29-1 to TRBJ1-1, with D possibly TRBD1 on 6 matching bases. CDR1 is SQVTM, CDR2 ANQGSEA, per germline. This CDR3 is 11 amino acids long. V was clipped by 1 base and J by 8 bases, with 8 bases between them. The DNA of the CDR3 is TGCAGCGTTGAAGGGCAGGGGGAAGCTTTCTTT. This encodes CSVEGQGEAFF.

This clone has just one count. This rearrangement joins TRBV28 to TRBJ1-5; 8 bases match TRBD1. The CDR3 sequence is 15 residues long. Unmatched junction bases numbered 9, after V lost 7 bases and J lost 4 bases. Per germline, CDR1 MDHEN and CDR2 SYDVKM. The CDR3 bases are TGTGCCAGCACTCTTGGGACAGGCCTTAATCAGCCCCAGCATTTT. Its translation: CASTLGTGLNQPQHF.

J is TRBJ2-1 and V is TRBV7-9; TRBD1 might be the D (7 bases). V lost 7 bases and J 9 bases, leaving 19 bases between the germline ends. Germline CDR1 reads SEHNR; CDR2 reads FQNEAQ (reference sequence). The CDR3 is 14 amino acids. DNA of the CDR3: TGTGCCAGCACCTCCAGGGGGAGGCCCCGTGAGCAGTTCTTC. It encodes CASTSRGRPREQFF.

The genes are TRBV2 and TRBJ1-6; tentative D call: TRBD1 (5 bases). The CDR3 sequence is 13 residues long. CDR1 and CDR2 from the germline V gene are SNHLY and FYNNEI. Trimming removed 7 bases at V and 5 bases at J, with 9 bases between. The CDR3: CASNRGDNSPLHF. The CDR3 nucleotides are TGTGCCAGCAACCGGGGGGATAATTCACCCCTCCACTTT.

A few counts support this clone. V gene TRBV30 combines with J gene TRBJ1-3; TRBD1 matches 8 bases. The J segment lost 0 bases and the V segment lost 0 bases, leaving 1 base of the junction unmatched. Germline-derived CDR1 and CDR2 are GTSNPN and SVGIG (reference sequence). CDR3 size: 15 residues. The CDR3 sequence: CAWSVGQGSGNTIYF. The DNA for the CDR3 is TGTGCCTGGAGTGTAGGACAGGGCTCTGGAAACACCATATATTTT.

The rearrangement uses TRBV6-4 and TRBJ2-1; TRBD2 matches 8 bases. CDR1 and CDR2 (germline): MRHNA, SNTAGT. Trimming removed 4 bases from V and 0 bases from J; junction bases left unmatched: 5. There are 16 residues in the CDR3. Here the CDR3 reads CASSVTSGSSYNEQFF. In DNA form, the CDR3 reads TGTGCCAGCAGTGTTACTAGCGGAAGCTCCTACAATGAGCAGTTCTTC.

The J gene is TRBJ2-7, the V gene TRBV7-2; TRBD1 agrees at 7 bases. CDR1 SGHTA and CDR2 FQGNSA come from the germline V gene. The CDR3 runs 15 residues. The trim removed 5 bases at V and 3 bases at J, leaving 10 bases unmatched. The CDR3 DNA reads as TGTGCCAGCAGCGACCCGGGACAGCTTCACTACGAGCAGTACTTC. Its protein product is CASSDPGQLHYEQYF.

V usage is TRBV19 and J usage is TRBJ1-1; TRBD1 aligns across 12 bases. V was clipped by 6 bases and J by 4 bases; unmatched bases: 9. Germline CDR1 is LNHDA and CDR2 is SQIVND (reference sequence). The CDR3 is made up of 16 amino acids. The CDR3 region has the DNA TGTGCCAGTAGCCTAGAGGGACAGGGGGCGGCCACTGAAGCTTTCTTT. This gives the protein CASSLEGQGAATEAFF.

The V call is TRBV18, the J call TRBJ2-2, with D perhaps matching TRBD1 (6 bases). The germline V and J ends were trimmed by 5 bases and 1 base, with 11 bases remaining between them. CDR1 is KGHSH and CDR2 is LQKENI in the germline V gene. The length of the CDR3 is 15 residues. The CDR3 bases are TGTGCCAGCTCAACTCAACAGGGGAACACCGGGGAGCTGTTTTTT. It codes for CASSTQQGNTGELFF.

The rearrangement links TRBV11-2 to TRBJ1-4, with D possibly being TRBD1 (5 bases). Deletions cut 5 bases from V and 7 bases from J, with 14 bases between. Per the germline V gene, CDR1 is SGHAT and CDR2 is FQNNGV. The CDR3 loop spans 14 amino acids. CDR3 loop: CASSRQGLSEKLFF. CDR3 nucleotides: TGTGCCAGCAGCCGTCAGGGTTTAAGTGAAAAACTGTTTTTT.

As for this clone: Distinct nucleotide sequences in the sample also encode this CDR3. V gene TRBV5-1 combines with J gene TRBJ2-6, with D hard to call. The CDR3 sequence is 14 residues long. Trimming left V 3 bases short and J 4 bases short, with 8 bases between. CDR1 is SGHRS, CDR2 YFSETQ, per germline. CDR3 in amino acids: CASSSSSGANVLTF. The CDR3 DNA follows: TGCGCCAGCAGCTCCTCTTCCGGGGCCAACGTCCTGACTTTC.

The CDR3 loop reads CASSEKRSGDQPQHF. The CDR3, as DNA: TGTGCCAGCAGTGAAAAGCGTTCAGGGGATCAGCCCCAGCATTTT. This chain uses TRBV6-1 with TRBJ1-5, with D possibly being TRBD1 (6 bases). CDR1 is MNHNS and CDR2 is SASEGT in the germline V gene. Deletions cut 2 bases from V and 5 bases from J, with 13 bases between. The CDR3 has 15 residues.

DNA for the CDR3: TGTGCCAGCAGCTCGGAGGTGGGGAATGGCTACACCTTC. Encoded protein: CASSSEVGNGYTF. V usage is TRBV7-9 and J usage is TRBJ1-2, with D unresolved. The CDR3 totals 13 residues. The V and J ends lost 4 bases and 6 bases respectively, with 12 bases between them. Germline CDR1 is SEHNR and CDR2 is FQNEAQ (reference sequence).

This clone has only one observation. This chain links TRBV5-4 with TRBJ2-5, with 11 bases that match TRBD2. From germline, CDR1 is SGHNT and CDR2 YYREEE (reference sequence). The CDR3 has 14 amino acids. V was pared by 9 bases and J by 7 bases, with 11 bases of the junction left unmatched. The CDR3 DNA follows: TGTGCCACCCTGACTAGCGGGAAAGGGGGGACCCAGTACTTC. This encodes CATLTSGKGGTQYF.

V is TRBV7-8 and J is TRBJ1-4, with D uncertain. CDR1 SGHVS and CDR2 FQNEAQ come from the germline V gene. The CDR3 contains 14 residues. V lost 5 bases and J 5 bases, leaving 12 bases between the germline ends. CDR3 protein: CASSPIGRNEKLFF. CDR3 sequence (DNA): TGTGCCAGCAGCCCTATAGGGAGAAATGAAAAACTGTTTTTT.